This T cell receptor (beta chain) stems from a study of T cell responses to AZD1222 COVID-19 vaccine. Findings and caveats of the study: Females made up more of the donors, who were largely white British, and clonal diversity may have come out too low.

The method was immunoSEQ multiplex PCR; TCRdb's version includes in-frame clones alone and lacks a portion of them. The table has about 56,000 clones, 75% to 90% seen once. This clone was counted only a few times. Its target is not known. The V segment lost 6 bases and the J segment 5 bases; nucleotides outside the gene matches: 4. The germline gives CDR1 MDHEN, CDR2 SYDVKM. The CDR3 has 13 residues. Sequenced material: peripheral blood, taken on day 0 of AZD1222 vaccination. The chain has TRBV28 and TRBJ1-2; the match to TRBD1 covers 9 bases. The clonotype was recovered from an adult in good health. This CDR3 reads CASRPQGAYGYTF. CDR3 in DNA: TGTGCCAGCAGACCACAGGGGGCTTATGGCTACACCTTC.